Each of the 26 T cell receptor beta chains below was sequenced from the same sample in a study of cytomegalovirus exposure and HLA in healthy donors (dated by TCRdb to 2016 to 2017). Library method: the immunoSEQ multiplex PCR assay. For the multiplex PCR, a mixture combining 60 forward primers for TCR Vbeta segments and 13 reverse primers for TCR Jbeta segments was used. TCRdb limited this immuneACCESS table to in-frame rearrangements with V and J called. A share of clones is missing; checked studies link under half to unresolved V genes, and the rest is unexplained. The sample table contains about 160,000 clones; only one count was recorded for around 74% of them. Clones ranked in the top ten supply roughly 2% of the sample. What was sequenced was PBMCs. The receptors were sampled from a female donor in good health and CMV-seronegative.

DNA for the CDR3: TGTGCCTGGTCAGGTTCCGGAGATACGCAGTATTTT. This gives the protein CAWSGSGDTQYF. The chain uses TRBV30 and TRBJ2-3; no reliable D call. V shed 5 bases and J shed 5 bases, with 11 bases lying between them. Germline assignment: CDR1 GTSNPN and CDR2 SVGIG (reference sequence). The CDR3 extends over 12 amino acids.

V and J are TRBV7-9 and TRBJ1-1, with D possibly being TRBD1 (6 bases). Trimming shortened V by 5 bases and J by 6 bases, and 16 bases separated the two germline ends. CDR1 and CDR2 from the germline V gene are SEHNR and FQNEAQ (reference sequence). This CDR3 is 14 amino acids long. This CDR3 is CASSQIIWTAEAFF. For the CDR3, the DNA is TGTGCCAGCAGCCAAATAATATGGACAGCTGAAGCTTTCTTT.

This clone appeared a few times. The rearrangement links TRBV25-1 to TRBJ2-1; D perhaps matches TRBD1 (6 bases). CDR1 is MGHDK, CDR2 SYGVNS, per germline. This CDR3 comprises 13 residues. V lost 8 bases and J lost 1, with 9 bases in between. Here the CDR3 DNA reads TGTGCCAGCCACGACAGGTCCTACAATGAGCAGTTCTTC. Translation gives CASHDRSYNEQFF.

The CDR3 loop is CASSNEEGVGPKQPQHF. CDR3 DNA: TGTGCCAGCTCGAACGAGGAGGGAGTGGGGCCCAAACAGCCCCAGCATTTT. This chain uses TRBV18 with TRBJ1-5; TRBD1 might be the D (5 bases). Per germline, CDR1 KGHSH and CDR2 LQKENI. CDR3 length equals 17 residues. V shed 6 bases and J shed 7 bases, with 25 bases lying between them. Using reference TRBV18 and TRBJ1-5 for the parts outside the CDR3, the full variable domain is NAGVMQNPRHLVRRRGQEARLRCSPMKGHSHVYWYRQLPEEGLKFMVYLQKENIIDESGMPKERFSAEFPKEGPSILRIQQVVRGDSAAYFCASSNEEGVGPKQPQHFGDGTRLSIL.

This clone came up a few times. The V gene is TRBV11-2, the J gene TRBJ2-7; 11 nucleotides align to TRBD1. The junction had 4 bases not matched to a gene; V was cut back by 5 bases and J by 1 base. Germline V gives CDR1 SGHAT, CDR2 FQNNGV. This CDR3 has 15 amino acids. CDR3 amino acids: CASSRDRGGSYEQYF. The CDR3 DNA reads TGTGCCAGCAGCCGGGACAGGGGGGGGTCCTACGAGCAGTACTTC.

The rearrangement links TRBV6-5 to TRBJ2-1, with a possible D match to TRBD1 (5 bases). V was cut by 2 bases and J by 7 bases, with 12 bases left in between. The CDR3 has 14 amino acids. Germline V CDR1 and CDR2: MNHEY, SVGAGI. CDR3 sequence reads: CASSYAGLGNEQFF. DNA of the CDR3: TGTGCCAGCAGTTACGCAGGGCTCGGGAATGAGCAGTTCTTC.

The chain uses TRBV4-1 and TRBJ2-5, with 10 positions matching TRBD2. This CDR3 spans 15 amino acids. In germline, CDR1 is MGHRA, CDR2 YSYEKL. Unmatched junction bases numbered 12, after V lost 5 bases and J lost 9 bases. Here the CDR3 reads CASSYLGLAGEPQYF. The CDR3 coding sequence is TGCGCCAGCAGCTATCTGGGGCTAGCGGGAGAACCCCAGTACTTC.

The CDR3 nucleotides read TGTGCCAGCAGTCTACGACAGGGCGAGGGGACCTATGGCTACACCTTC. As protein: CASSLRQGEGTYGYTF. The chain has TRBV27 and TRBJ1-2, with 7 positions matching TRBD1. V lost 5 bases, J lost 4 bases, and 13 bases stayed unmatched. This CDR3 comprises 16 residues. CDR1 and CDR2 from the germline V gene are MNHEY and SMNVEV (reference sequence).

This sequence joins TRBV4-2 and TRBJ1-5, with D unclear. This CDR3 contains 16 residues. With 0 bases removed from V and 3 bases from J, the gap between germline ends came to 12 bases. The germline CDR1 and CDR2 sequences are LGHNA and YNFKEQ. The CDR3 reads CASSQDLAENNQPQHF. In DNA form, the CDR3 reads TGTGCCAGCAGCCAAGATCTAGCAGAGAACAATCAGCCCCAGCATTTT.

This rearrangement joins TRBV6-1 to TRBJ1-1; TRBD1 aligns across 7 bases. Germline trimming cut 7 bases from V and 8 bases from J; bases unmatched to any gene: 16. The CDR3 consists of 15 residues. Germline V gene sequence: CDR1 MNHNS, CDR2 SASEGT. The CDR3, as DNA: TGTGCCAGCACCAAAGCGACAGGGCGGGAAGTGGAAGCTTTCTTT. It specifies CASTKATGREVEAFF.

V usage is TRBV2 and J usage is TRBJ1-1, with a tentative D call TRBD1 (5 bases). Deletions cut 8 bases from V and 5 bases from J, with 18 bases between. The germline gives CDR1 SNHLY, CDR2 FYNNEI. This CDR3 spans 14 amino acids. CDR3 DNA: TGTGCCAGCGAGTCCGGGGGAGGGAAGACTGAAGCTTTCTTT. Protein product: CASESGGGKTEAFF.

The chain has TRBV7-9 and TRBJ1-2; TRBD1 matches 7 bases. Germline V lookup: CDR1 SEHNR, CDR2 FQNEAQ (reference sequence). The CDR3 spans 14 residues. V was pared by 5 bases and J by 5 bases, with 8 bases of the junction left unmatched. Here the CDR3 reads CASSLTGTAYGYTF. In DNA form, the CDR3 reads TGTGCCAGCAGCCTCACCGGGACAGCTTATGGCTACACCTTC.

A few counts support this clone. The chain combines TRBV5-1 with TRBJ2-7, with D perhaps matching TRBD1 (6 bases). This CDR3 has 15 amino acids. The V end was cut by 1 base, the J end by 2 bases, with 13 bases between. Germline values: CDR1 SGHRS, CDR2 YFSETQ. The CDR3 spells CASSLNGQRAYEQYF. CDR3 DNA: TGCGCCAGCAGCTTGAACGGACAGAGAGCCTACGAGCAGTACTTC.

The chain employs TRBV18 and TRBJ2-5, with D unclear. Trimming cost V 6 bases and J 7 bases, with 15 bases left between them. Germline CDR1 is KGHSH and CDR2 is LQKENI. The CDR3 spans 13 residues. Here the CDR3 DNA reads TGTGCCAGCTCCCCGGGTGCCGGTGGGACCCAGTACTTC. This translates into CASSPGAGGTQYF.

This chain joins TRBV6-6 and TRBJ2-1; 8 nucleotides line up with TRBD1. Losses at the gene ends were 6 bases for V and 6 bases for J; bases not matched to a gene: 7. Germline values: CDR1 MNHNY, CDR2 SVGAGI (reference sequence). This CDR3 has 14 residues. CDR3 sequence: CASSLGQGGNEQFF. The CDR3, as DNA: TGTGCCAGCAGCCTCGGACAGGGTGGCAATGAGCAGTTCTTC.

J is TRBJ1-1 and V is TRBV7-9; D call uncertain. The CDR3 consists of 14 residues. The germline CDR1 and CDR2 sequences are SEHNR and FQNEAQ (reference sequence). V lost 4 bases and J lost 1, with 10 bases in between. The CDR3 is CASSSPNKNTEAFF. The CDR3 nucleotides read TGTGCCAGCAGCTCCCCGAACAAGAACACTGAAGCTTTCTTT. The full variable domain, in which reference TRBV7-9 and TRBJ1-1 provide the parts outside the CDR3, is DTGVSQNPRHKITKRGQNVTFRCDPISEHNRLYWYRQTLGQGPEFLTYFQNEAQLEKSRLLSDRFSAERPKGSFSTLEIQRTEQGDSAMYLCASSSPNKNTEAFFGQGTRLTVV.

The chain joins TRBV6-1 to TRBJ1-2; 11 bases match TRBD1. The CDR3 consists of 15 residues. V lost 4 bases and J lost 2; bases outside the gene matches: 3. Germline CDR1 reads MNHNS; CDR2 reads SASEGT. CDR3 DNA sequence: TGTGCCAGCAGTGCAGGACAGGGGGCGAACTATGGCTACACCTTC. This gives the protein CASSAGQGANYGYTF.

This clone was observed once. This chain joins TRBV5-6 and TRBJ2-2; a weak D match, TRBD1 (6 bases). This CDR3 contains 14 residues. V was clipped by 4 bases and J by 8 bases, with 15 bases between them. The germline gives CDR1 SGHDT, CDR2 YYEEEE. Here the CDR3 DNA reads TGTGCCAGCAGCCTCACAGGGAAGGCAGGGGAGCTGTTTTTT. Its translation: CASSLTGKAGELFF.

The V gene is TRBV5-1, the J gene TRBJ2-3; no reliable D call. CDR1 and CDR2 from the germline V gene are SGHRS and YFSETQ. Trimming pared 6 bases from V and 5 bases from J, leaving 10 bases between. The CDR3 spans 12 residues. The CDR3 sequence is CASTSEVDTQYF. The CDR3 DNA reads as TGCGCCAGCACTTCTGAGGTAGATACGCAGTATTTT. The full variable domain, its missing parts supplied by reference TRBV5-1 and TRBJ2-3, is KAGVTQTPRYLIKTRGQQVTLSCSPISGHRSVSWYQQTPGQGLQFLFEYFSETQRNKGNFPGRFSGRQFSNSRSEMNVSTLELGDSALYLCASTSEVDTQYFGPGTRLTVL.

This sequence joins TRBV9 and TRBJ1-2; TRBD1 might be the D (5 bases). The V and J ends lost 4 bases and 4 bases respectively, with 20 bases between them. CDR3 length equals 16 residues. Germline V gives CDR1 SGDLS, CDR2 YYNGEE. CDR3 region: CASSSLTKGLIYGYTF. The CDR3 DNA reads TGTGCCAGCAGCTCCCTAACCAAGGGGCTAATCTATGGCTACACCTTC.

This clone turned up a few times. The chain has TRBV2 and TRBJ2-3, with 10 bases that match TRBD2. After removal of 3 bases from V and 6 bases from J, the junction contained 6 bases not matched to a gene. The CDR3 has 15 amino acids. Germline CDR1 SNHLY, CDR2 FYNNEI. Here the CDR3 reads CASSDSGGAFDTQYF. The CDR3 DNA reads TGTGCCAGCAGTGACAGCGGGGGGGCATTCGATACGCAGTATTTT.

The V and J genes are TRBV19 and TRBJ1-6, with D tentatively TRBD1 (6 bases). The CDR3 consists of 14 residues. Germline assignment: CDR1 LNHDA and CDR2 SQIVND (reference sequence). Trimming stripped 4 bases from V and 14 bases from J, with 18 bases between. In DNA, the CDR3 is TGTGCCAGTAGTACCGCTCCGACAGGTACGTCCCTCCACTTT. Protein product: CASSTAPTGTSLHF.

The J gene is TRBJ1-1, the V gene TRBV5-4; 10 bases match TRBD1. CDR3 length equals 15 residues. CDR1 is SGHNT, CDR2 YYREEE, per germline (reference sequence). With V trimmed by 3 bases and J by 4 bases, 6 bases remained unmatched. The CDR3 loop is CASSSGQGGGTEAFF. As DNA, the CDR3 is TGTGCCAGCAGCTCCGGACAGGGGGGTGGCACTGAAGCTTTCTTT.

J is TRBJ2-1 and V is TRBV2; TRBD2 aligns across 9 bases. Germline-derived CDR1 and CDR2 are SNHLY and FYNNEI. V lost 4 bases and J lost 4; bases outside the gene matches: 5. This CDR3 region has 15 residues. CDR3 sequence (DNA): TGTGCCAGCAGTGCGGGGCTAGCGGGGTACAATGAGCAGTTCTTC. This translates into CASSAGLAGYNEQFF.

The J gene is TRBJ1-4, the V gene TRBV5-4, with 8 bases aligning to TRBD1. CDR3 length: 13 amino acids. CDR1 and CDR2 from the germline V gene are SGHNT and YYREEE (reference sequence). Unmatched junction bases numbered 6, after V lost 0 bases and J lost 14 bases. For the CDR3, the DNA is TGTGCCAGCAGCTTGGAGGCAGGGGGCGCGCTGTTTTTT. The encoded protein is CASSLEAGGALFF.

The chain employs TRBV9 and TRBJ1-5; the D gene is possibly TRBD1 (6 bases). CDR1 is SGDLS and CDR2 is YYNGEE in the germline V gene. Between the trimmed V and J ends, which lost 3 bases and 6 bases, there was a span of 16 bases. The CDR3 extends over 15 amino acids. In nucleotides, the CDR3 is TGTGCCAGCAGCGCCCTAGGGGGGGATGGTCAGCCCCAGCATTTT. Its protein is CASSALGGDGQPQHF.